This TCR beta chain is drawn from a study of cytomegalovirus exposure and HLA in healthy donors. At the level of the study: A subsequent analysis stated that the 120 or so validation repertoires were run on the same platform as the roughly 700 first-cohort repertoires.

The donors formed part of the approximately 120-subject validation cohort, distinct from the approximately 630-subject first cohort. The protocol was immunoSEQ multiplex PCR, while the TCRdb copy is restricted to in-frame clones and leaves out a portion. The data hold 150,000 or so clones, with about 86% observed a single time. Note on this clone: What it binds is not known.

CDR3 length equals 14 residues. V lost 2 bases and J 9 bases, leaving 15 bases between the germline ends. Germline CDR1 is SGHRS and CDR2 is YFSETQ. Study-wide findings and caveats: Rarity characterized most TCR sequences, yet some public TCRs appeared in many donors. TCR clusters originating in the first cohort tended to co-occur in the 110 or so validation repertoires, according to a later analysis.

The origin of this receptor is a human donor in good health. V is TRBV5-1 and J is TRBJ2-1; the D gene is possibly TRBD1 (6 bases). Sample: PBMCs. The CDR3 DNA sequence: TGCGCCAGCAGCTTCGACAGGCTCTCCGGTGAGCAGTTCTTC. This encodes CASSFDRLSGEQFF. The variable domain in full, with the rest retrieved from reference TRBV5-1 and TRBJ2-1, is KAGVTQTPRYLIKTRGQQVTLSCSPISGHRSVSWYQQTPGQGLQFLFEYFSETQRNKGNFPGRFSGRQFSNSRSEMNVSTLELGDSALYLCASSFDRLSGEQFFGPGTRLTVL.